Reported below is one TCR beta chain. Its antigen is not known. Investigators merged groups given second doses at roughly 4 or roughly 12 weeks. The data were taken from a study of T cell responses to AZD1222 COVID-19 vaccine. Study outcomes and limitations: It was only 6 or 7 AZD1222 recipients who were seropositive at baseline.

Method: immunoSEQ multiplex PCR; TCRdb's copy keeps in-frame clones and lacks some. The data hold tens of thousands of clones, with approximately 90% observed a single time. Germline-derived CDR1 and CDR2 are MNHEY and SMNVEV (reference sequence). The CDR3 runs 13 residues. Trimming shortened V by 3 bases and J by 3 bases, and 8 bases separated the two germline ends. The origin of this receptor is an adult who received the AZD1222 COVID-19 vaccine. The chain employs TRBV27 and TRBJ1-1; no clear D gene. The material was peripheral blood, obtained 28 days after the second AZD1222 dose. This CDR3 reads CASSFWPDTEAFF. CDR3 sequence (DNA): TGTGCCAGCAGTTTTTGGCCAGACACTGAAGCTTTCTTT.